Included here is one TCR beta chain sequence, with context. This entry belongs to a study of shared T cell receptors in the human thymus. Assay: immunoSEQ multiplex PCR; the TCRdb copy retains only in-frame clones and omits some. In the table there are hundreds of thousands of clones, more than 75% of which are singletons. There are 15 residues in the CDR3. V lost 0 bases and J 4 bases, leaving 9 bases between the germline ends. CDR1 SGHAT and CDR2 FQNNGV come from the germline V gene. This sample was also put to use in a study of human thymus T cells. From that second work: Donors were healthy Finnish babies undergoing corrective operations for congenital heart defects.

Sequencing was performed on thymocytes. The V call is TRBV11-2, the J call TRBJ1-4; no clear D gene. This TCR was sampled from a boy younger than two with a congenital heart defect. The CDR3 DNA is TGTGCCAGCAGCTTAGAATGGCGGCTTAATGAAAAACTGTTTTTT. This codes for CASSLEWRLNEKLFF.